These 23 T cell receptor beta chains were sequenced from one sample in a study of control samples from healthy donors and cancer patients. Here immunoSEQ multiplex PCR was the method, and the copy in TCRdb shows in-frame clones only, minus some. The table shows fewer than 200,000 clones, with approximately 94% occurring only once. The sample consisted of PBMCs. Source of these receptors: a man aged 55-75 years with colorectal cancer.

V and J are TRBV5-4 and TRBJ2-1; 8 positions agree with TRBD2. Trimming removed 0 bases from V and 9 bases from J; junction bases left unmatched: 14. Germline V gene sequence: CDR1 SGHNT, CDR2 YYREEE (reference sequence). This CDR3 has 17 residues. CDR3 region: CASSLEALSGGLGEQFF. The CDR3 bases are TGTGCCAGCAGCTTGGAAGCTTTGTCGGGGGGGCTCGGTGAGCAGTTCTTC.

This chain links TRBV6-5 with TRBJ1-6, with D hard to call. This CDR3 is 12 amino acids long. V was trimmed by 7 bases and J by 7 bases, leaving 8 bases between them. Germline CDR1 MNHEY, CDR2 SVGAGI. The CDR3, as DNA: TGTGCCAGCACGGGATGGAATTCACCCCTCCACTTT. Translating gives CASTGWNSPLHF.

This chain's CDR3 is CASSFGVPGELFF. The CDR3 DNA follows: TGTGCCAGCAGCTTTGGGGTCCCCGGGGAGCTGTTTTTT. The chain uses TRBV5-5 and TRBJ2-2; unclear D gene. The V gene lost 2 bases and the J gene lost 6 bases, with 8 bases spanning the gap. This CDR3 is built from 13 residues. Looked up from germline, CDR1 is SGHKS and CDR2 is YYEKEE (reference sequence).

The V call is TRBV4-1, the J call TRBJ2-2; 13 bases agree with TRBD2. Germline V gene data show CDR1 as MGHRA and CDR2 as YSYEKL. V was clipped by 1 base and J by 2 bases; unmatched bases: 7. The CDR3 length is 19 residues. The CDR3 spells CASSQGLAGGSLNTGELFF. The DNA of the CDR3 is TGCGCCAGCAGCCAAGGACTAGCGGGGGGCTCACTCAACACCGGGGAGCTGTTTTTT.

The chain links TRBV5-1 to TRBJ2-7; D tentatively reads TRBD1 or TRBD2 (6 bases each). Looked up from germline, CDR1 is SGHRS and CDR2 is YFSETQ. V shed 0 bases and J shed 6 bases, with 16 bases lying between them. CDR3 length: 15 residues. CDR3 DNA: TGCGCCAGCAGCTTGGACGGGGGCCGGGAGACCGAGCAGTACTTC. Residues: CASSLDGGRETEQYF. Looking up the rest from reference TRBV5-1 and TRBJ2-7 gives the full variable domain: KAGVTQTPRYLIKTRGQQVTLSCSPISGHRSVSWYQQTPGQGLQFLFEYFSETQRNKGNFPGRFSGRQFSNSRSEMNVSTLELGDSALYLCASSLDGGRETEQYFGPGTRLTVT.

This clone occurred once. This chain joins TRBV5-1 and TRBJ2-7, with 8 bases matching TRBD1. CDR1 SGHRS and CDR2 YFSETQ come from the germline V gene. CDR3 length equals 13 residues. V trimming: 4 bases; J trimming: 3 bases; junction bases outside the gene matches: 3. The CDR3 here is CASSIQGDYEQYF. The CDR3 DNA reads as TGCGCCAGCAGCATACAGGGGGACTACGAGCAGTACTTC.

This clone has just a few counts. The chain has TRBV7-9 and TRBJ1-2; D may be TRBD1 (5 bases). CDR1 is SEHNR, CDR2 FQNEAQ, per germline (reference sequence). The CDR3 covers 12 residues. Trimming removed 7 bases at V and 6 bases at J, with 12 bases between. CDR3 DNA: TGTGCCAGCACCTCTGCGGGGCATGGCTACACCTTC. It specifies CASTSAGHGYTF.

The V and J genes are TRBV5-1 and TRBJ2-3; TRBD1 matches at 8 bases. V gave up 0 bases and J gave up 8 bases; unmatched junction bases: 5. Germline V lookup: CDR1 SGHRS, CDR2 YFSETQ. This CDR3 is built from 14 residues. DNA of the CDR3: TGCGCCAGCAGCTTGGGACAGGGGAGCGGTACGCAGTATTTT. Its protein is CASSLGQGSGTQYF.

The rearrangement links TRBV18 to TRBJ1-5; TRBD1 aligns across 8 bases. CDR1 and CDR2 (germline): KGHSH, LQKENI. J gave up 0 bases and V 4 bases, and 2 bases lay outside the gene matches. This CDR3 has 15 residues. The CDR3 loop reads CASSRDRGSNQPQHF. The CDR3 DNA reads as TGTGCCAGCTCACGCGACAGGGGTAGCAATCAGCCCCAGCATTTT. The full variable domain, in which reference TRBV18 and TRBJ1-5 provide the parts outside the CDR3, is NAGVMQNPRHLVRRRGQEARLRCSPMKGHSHVYWYRQLPEEGLKFMVYLQKENIIDESGMPKERFSAEFPKEGPSILRIQQVVRGDSAAYFCASSRDRGSNQPQHFGDGTRLSIL.

The chain joins TRBV7-2 to TRBJ2-7; no definite D call. This CDR3 has 12 amino acids. V lost 1 base and J lost 5, with 6 bases in between. Per germline, CDR1 SGHTA and CDR2 FQGNSA. In nucleotides, the CDR3 is TGTGCCAGCAGCTTAGGGGTAAACGAGCAGTACTTC. It translates to CASSLGVNEQYF. The full variable domain, its missing parts supplied by reference TRBV7-2 and TRBJ2-7, is GAGVSQSPSNKVTEKGKDVELRCDPISGHTALYWYRQSLGQGLEFLIYFQGNSAPDKSGLPSDRFSAERTGGSVSTLTIQRTQQEDSAVYLCASSLGVNEQYFGPGTRLTVT.

This rearrangement joins TRBV7-2 to TRBJ1-2; D might be TRBD1 (5 bases). CDR3 size: 18 residues. With 1 base removed from V and 2 bases from J, the gap between germline ends came to 20 bases. The germline V gene has CDR1 SGHTA and CDR2 FQGNSA. The CDR3 bases are TGTGCCAGCAGCTTAGTCGGATCCGGGGCAGGGAGCAACTATGGCTACACCTTC. It translates to CASSLVGSGAGSNYGYTF.

The chain recombines TRBV3-1 (or the pseudogene TRBV3-2) with TRBJ1-2; 7 bases are a match to TRBD1. The V gene's germline CDR1 is LGHDT and CDR2 YNNKEL (reference sequence). The CDR3 spans 14 residues. V trimming: 6 bases; J trimming: 4 bases; junction bases outside the gene matches: 8. The CDR3 region is CASRKTGSIYGYTF. The CDR3 bases are TGTGCCAGCAGAAAGACAGGGTCTATCTATGGCTACACCTTC.

The rearrangement links TRBV5-1 to TRBJ2-7, with D tentatively TRBD1 or TRBD2 (6 bases each). The V end was cut by 3 bases, the J end by 0 bases, with 13 bases between. Per germline, CDR1 SGHRS and CDR2 YFSETQ. This CDR3 contains 15 residues. The CDR3 DNA is TGCGCCAGCAGCTCGGGGGACATTGTCTCCTACGAGCAGTACTTC. Amino acid sequence: CASSSGDIVSYEQYF. Complete variable domain (other parts from reference TRBV5-1 and TRBJ2-7): KAGVTQTPRYLIKTRGQQVTLSCSPISGHRSVSWYQQTPGQGLQFLFEYFSETQRNKGNFPGRFSGRQFSNSRSEMNVSTLELGDSALYLCASSSGDIVSYEQYFGPGTRLTVT.

This chain joins TRBV30 and TRBJ2-7, with 9 bases identical to TRBD2. V dropped 3 bases and J dropped 3; count of bases not matched to a gene: 12. The germline CDR1 and CDR2 sequences are GTSNPN and SVGIG (reference sequence). The CDR3 is 16 residues long. CDR3 bases: TGTGCCTGGAGCCTGGTCGGGCTAGCGGGAATCTACGAGCAGTACTTC. This gives the protein CAWSLVGLAGIYEQYF.

The chain recombines TRBV30 with TRBJ2-2, with 7 positions matching TRBD1. The CDR3 contains 11 residues. CDR1 and CDR2 from the germline V gene are GTSNPN and SVGIG (reference sequence). The V segment lost 4 bases and the J segment 11 bases; nucleotides outside the gene matches: 4. The CDR3 DNA is TGTGCCTGGATGACAGGGAGTGAGCTGTTTTTT. Translating it yields CAWMTGSELFF.

A single count supports this clone. This sequence joins TRBV5-1 and TRBJ1-4; 7 bases line up with TRBD1. The germline gives CDR1 SGHRS, CDR2 YFSETQ. Trimming took 1 base from V and 0 from J; bases not matched to a gene: 3. This CDR3 is built from 16 residues. CDR3 coding DNA: TGCGCCAGCAGCTTGACAGGGGCCCCAACTAATGAAAAACTGTTTTTT. It yields the protein CASSLTGAPTNEKLFF.

This chain uses TRBV19 with TRBJ1-1; 10 bases match TRBD1. V dropped 3 bases and J dropped 4; count of bases not matched to a gene: 8. CDR3 length: 16 residues. Germline values: CDR1 LNHDA, CDR2 SQIVND (reference sequence). Here the CDR3 DNA reads TGTGCCAGTAGTATCTGGACAGGGGGTATGAGCACTGAAGCTTTCTTT. As protein: CASSIWTGGMSTEAFF.

The rearrangement uses TRBV9 and TRBJ2-3, with TRBD2 matching over 7 bases. The length of the CDR3 is 15 residues. Germline V gene sequence: CDR1 SGDLS, CDR2 YYNGEE. V was pared by 2 bases and J by 7 bases, with 10 bases of the junction left unmatched. DNA of the CDR3: TGTGCCAGCAGCGTCTCAGGGAGGGGAACTTATACGCAGTATTTT. Translating it yields CASSVSGRGTYTQYF.

CDR3 loop: CATSDLLTDTQYF. The DNA for the CDR3 is TGTGCCACCAGTGATTTGTTGACAGATACGCAGTATTTT. The chain combines TRBV24-1 with TRBJ2-3; D uncertain. Trimming removed 0 bases from V and 3 bases from J, with 3 bases in between. This CDR3 region has 13 residues. CDR1 and CDR2 from the germline V gene are KGHDR and SFDVKD.

The chain uses TRBV6-1 and TRBJ2-1, with 7 bases fitting TRBD1. The J segment lost 12 bases and the V segment lost 2 bases, leaving 7 bases of the junction unmatched. The CDR3 totals 13 residues. Germline lookup yields CDR1 MNHNS and CDR2 SASEGT. The CDR3 reads CASSELQGLVQFF. The CDR3 DNA sequence: TGTGCCAGCAGTGAACTACAGGGGCTGGTGCAGTTCTTC.

This clone was counted a single time. The rearrangement links TRBV12-3 or TRBV12-4 to TRBJ1-1; D unclear. The CDR3 loop spans 13 amino acids. The V and J ends lost 7 bases and 2 bases respectively, with 11 bases between them. CDR3 sequence (DNA): TGTGCCAGCACCTCGTGGGCTAACACTGAAGCTTTCTTT. Translated: CASTSWANTEAFF.

The J gene is TRBJ2-7, the V gene TRBV19; 7 bases fit TRBD1. The CDR3 has 14 amino acids. Germline V gene lookup returns CDR1 LNHDA and CDR2 SQIVND (reference sequence). V was pared by 4 bases and J by 2 bases, with 5 bases of the junction left unmatched. The DNA of the CDR3 is TGTGCCAGTAGTAGGGACAGCGAAGCCTACGAGCAGTACTTC. Translation gives CASSRDSEAYEQYF.

The genes are TRBV18 and TRBJ2-5, with TRBD1 matching over 9 bases. Germline V gene sequence: CDR1 KGHSH, CDR2 LQKENI. V shed 6 bases and J 0 bases; nucleotides not matched to a gene: 8. The CDR3 loop spans 16 amino acids. This CDR3 is CASSPPGTGYQETQYF. The DNA for the CDR3 is TGTGCCAGCTCGCCTCCCGGGACAGGGTACCAAGAGACCCAGTACTTC.